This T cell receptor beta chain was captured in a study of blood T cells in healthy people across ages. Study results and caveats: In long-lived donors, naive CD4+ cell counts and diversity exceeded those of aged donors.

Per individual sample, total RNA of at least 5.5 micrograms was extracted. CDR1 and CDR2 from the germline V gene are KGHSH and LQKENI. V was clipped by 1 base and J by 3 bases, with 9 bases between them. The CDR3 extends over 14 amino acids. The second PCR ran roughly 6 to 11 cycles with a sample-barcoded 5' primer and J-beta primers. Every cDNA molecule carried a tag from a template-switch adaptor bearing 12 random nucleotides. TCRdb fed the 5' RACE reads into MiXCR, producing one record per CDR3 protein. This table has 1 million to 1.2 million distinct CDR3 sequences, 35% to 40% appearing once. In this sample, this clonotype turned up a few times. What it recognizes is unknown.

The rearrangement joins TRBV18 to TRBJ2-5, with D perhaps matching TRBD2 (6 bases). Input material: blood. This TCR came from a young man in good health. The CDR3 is CASSPRSGEETQYF. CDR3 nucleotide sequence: TGTGCCAGCTCACCACGATCGGGGGAAGAGACCCAGTACTTC.